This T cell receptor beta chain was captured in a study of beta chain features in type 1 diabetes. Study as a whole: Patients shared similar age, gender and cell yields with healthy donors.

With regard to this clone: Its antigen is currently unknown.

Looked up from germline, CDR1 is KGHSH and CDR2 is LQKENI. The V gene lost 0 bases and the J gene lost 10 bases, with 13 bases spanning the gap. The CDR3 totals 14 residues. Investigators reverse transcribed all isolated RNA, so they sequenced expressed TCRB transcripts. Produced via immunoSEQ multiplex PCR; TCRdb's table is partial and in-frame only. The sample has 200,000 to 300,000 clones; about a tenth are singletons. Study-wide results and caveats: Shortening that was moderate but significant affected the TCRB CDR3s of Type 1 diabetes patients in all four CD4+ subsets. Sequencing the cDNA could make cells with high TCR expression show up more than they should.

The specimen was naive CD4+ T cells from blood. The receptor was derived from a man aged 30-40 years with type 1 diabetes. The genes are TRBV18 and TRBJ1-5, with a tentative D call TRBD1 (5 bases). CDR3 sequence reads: CASSPPGGSAPQHF. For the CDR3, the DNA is TGTGCCAGCTCACCACCGGGGGGTTCGGCCCCCCAGCATTTT.